The 10 T cell receptor beta chains in this list originate from one sample, sequenced in a study of T cell responses to AZD1222 COVID-19 vaccine. Libraries were prepared by immunoSEQ multiplex PCR; TCRdb keeps only in-frame clonotypes and omits some of them. The table lists approximately 210,000 clones, about nine tenths of them singletons. The starting material was peripheral blood, obtained 28 days after the second AZD1222 dose. All receptors come from an adult who received the AZD1222 COVID-19 vaccine.

The genes are TRBV7-3 and TRBJ1-1, with TRBD1 as a possible D gene (5 bases). Trimming shortened V by 3 bases and J by 1 base, and 6 bases separated the two germline ends. Germline V lookup: CDR1 SGHTA, CDR2 FQGTGA. The CDR3 loop spans 13 amino acids. The CDR3 coding sequence is TGTGCCAGCAGCTTGACAGAGAACACTGAAGCTTTCTTT. Amino acids: CASSLTENTEAFF.

J is TRBJ2-7 and V is TRBV30; D is unresolved. Looked up from germline, CDR1 is GTSNPN and CDR2 is SVGIG (reference sequence). The CDR3 length is 13 residues. V shed 1 base and J shed 0 bases, with 7 bases lying between them. CDR3 in DNA: TGTGCCTGGAGTGCCAGAGTCTCCTACGAGCAGTACTTC. It encodes CAWSARVSYEQYF. Combining the CDR3 with reference TRBV30 and TRBJ2-7 gives the whole variable domain SQTIHQWPATLVQPVGSPLSLECTVEGTSNPNLYWYRQAAGRGLQLLFYSVGIGQISSEVPQNLSASRPQDRQFILSSKKLLLSDSGFYLCAWSARVSYEQYFGPGTRLTVT.

The chain recombines TRBV28 with TRBJ1-1; no clear D. CDR3 length: 14 residues. Between the trimmed V and J ends, which lost 6 bases and 0 bases, there was a span of 11 bases. Germline CDR1 reads MDHEN; CDR2 reads SYDVKM. CDR3 loop: CASRLTVMNTEAFF. CDR3 bases: TGTGCCAGCAGGCTTACAGTGATGAACACTGAAGCTTTCTTT.

The chain recombines TRBV5-4 with TRBJ2-1; TRBD2 agrees at 16 bases. V shed 0 bases and J 6 bases; nucleotides not matched to a gene: 3. The CDR3 runs 17 residues. Germline V gives CDR1 SGHNT, CDR2 YYREEE (reference sequence). CDR3 nucleotide sequence: TGTGCCAGCAGCTTGGCCGGGACTAGCGGGAGGGCCAATGAGCAGTTCTTC. Amino acid sequence: CASSLAGTSGRANEQFF.

The genes are TRBV11-3 and TRBJ2-1; 7 bases match TRBD2. The CDR3 covers 16 residues. J lost 2 bases, V lost 4 bases, and 8 bases had no gene match. Germline assignment: CDR1 SGHNT and CDR2 YENEEA. Here the CDR3 DNA reads TGTGCCAGCAGCTCGTTTTATAGCGGGCCCTACAATGAGCAGTTCTTC. This sequence encodes CASSSFYSGPYNEQFF.

This sequence joins TRBV7-6 and TRBJ2-2; tentatively, D is TRBD1 or TRBD2 (5 bases each). The CDR3 has 17 residues. Germline loops: CDR1 SGHVS, CDR2 FNYEAQ. Between the trimmed V and J ends, which lost 5 bases and 2 bases, there was a span of 18 bases. The CDR3 DNA is TGTGCCAGCAGCCTTCCCCCACCAGGGACCAACACCGGGGAGCTGTTTTTT. Translation: CASSLPPPGTNTGELFF.

This clone was counted once. This chain links TRBV4-1 with TRBJ1-5, with a weak D call TRBD1 (6 bases). This CDR3 contains 14 residues. The germline V and J ends were trimmed by 4 bases and 4 bases, with 11 bases remaining between them. Germline loops: CDR1 MGHRA, CDR2 YSYEKL. In DNA form, the CDR3 reads TGCGCCAGCAGCCTTCGGACAGTTAATCAGCCCCAGCATTTT. Protein sequence: CASSLRTVNQPQHF.

The chain carries TRBV2 and TRBJ1-2; D might be TRBD1 (5 bases). Trimming left V 1 base short and J 2 bases short, with 14 bases between. The V gene's germline CDR1 is SNHLY and CDR2 FYNNEI. The CDR3 length is 16 residues. As DNA, the CDR3 is TGTGCCAGCAGTGAAGTAGCCGGGACCCCGAACTATGGCTACACCTTC. As protein: CASSEVAGTPNYGYTF.

This chain joins TRBV2 and TRBJ2-7, with 10 bases aligning to TRBD2. V was clipped by 2 bases and J by 1 base; unmatched bases: 2. CDR1 is SNHLY and CDR2 is FYNNEI in the germline V gene. The CDR3 runs to 15 residues. CDR3 in DNA: TGTGCCAGCAGTGAACCGACTAGCGGGTCCTACGAGCAGTACTTC. This translates into CASSEPTSGSYEQYF.

About this clone itself: The junction differs from germline at one of its ends, possibly a read error. This chain links TRBV7-7 with TRBJ2-5, with 8 nucleotides matching TRBD1. This CDR3 has 15 residues. Germline V CDR1 and CDR2: SSHAT, FNYEAQ (reference sequence). DNA for the CDR3: TGTGCTAGCAGCTTAGGGACAGGAATCCAAGAGACCCAGTACTTC. Protein: CASSLGTGIQETQYF.